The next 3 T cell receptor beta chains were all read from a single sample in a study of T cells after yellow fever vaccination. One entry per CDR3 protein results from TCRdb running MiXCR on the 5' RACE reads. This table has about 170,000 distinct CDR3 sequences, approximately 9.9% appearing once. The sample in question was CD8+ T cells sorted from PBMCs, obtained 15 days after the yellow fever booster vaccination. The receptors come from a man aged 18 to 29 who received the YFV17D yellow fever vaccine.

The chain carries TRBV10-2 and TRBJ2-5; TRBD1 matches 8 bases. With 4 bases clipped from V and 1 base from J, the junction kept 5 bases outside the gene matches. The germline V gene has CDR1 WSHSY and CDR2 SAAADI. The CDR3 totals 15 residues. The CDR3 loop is CASSGTGGRQETQYF. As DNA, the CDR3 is TGCGCCAGCAGTGGCACAGGGGGTCGCCAAGAGACCCAGTACTTC.

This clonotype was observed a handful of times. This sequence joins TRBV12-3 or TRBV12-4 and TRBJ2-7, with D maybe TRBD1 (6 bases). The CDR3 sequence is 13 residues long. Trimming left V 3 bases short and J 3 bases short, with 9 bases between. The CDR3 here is CASSLVQGYEQYF. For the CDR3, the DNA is TGTGCCAGCAGTTTGGTACAGGGCTACGAGCAGTACTTC.

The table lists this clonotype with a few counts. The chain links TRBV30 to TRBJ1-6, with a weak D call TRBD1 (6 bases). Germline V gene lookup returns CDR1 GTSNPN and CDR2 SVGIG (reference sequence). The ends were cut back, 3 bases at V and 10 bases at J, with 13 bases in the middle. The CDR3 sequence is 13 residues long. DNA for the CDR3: TGTGCCTGGAGCTACGCCGGGGGCTCACCCCTCCACTTT. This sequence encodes CAWSYAGGSPLHF.